The source of this T cell receptor beta chain is a study of T cell repertoires in cytomegalovirus infection. Study-wide background: Well-studied HLA-B-restricted CMV epitopes were used in the study alongside recently identified HLA-C-restricted ones. Both a matching HLA type and CMV infection were indicated by public TCR beta signatures.

This clonotype came up a few times. Its antigen is unknown. MiXCR was run by TCRdb on the reads, yielding one entry per CDR3 protein. The table records under 850,000 distinct CDR3 sequences, around 30% of them present only once. V was cut by 0 bases and J by 0 bases, with 10 bases left in between. This CDR3 spans 16 amino acids. The germline V gene encodes CDR1 MNHEY and CDR2 SVGEGT. This specimen was cultured PBMCs, taken from culture after CMV antigen stimulation. This sequence was found in a human donor in good health (CMV status not recorded). Some clones in this sample may be carry-over from other donors' samples. The chain combines TRBV6-2 or TRBV6-3 with TRBJ2-3; D is possibly TRBD2 (5 bases). CDR3 loop: CASSYSLSGSTDTQYF. The DNA of the CDR3 is TGTGCCAGCAGTTACTCTCTATCGGGAAGCACAGATACGCAGTATTTT.